This record concerns one T cell receptor beta chain sequence. Its antigen is unidentified. This record comes from a study of shared clonotypes between healthy human individuals. Several immunoSEQ plates held equal portions of the genomic DNA taken from each subset. Sorted subsets were amplified in replicate PCRs using approximately 0.2 ug DNA, about 30,000 T cell genomes. Assay: immunoSEQ multiplex PCR; the TCRdb copy retains only in-frame clones and omits some. The data show a few million clones, 90% to 97% seen once. This CDR3 comprises 14 residues. Deletions cut 0 bases from V and 6 bases from J, with 13 bases between. Looked up from germline, CDR1 is SGDLS and CDR2 is YYNGEE. Study outcomes and limitations: Naive subsets usually exceeded memory subsets in estimated richness.

This TCR came from a man younger than 30 in good health. This rearrangement joins TRBV9 to TRBJ2-7, with D tentatively TRBD1 (7 bases). Sequencing was carried out using naive CD4+ T cells sorted from blood. The subset is: CD45RA+ positively selected. The CDR3 nucleotides are TGTGCCAGCAGCGTAGGCGCCCAGGGGGGCGAGCAGTACTTC. Translating gives CASSVGAQGGEQYF. Combining the CDR3 with reference TRBV9 and TRBJ2-7 gives the whole variable domain DSGVTQTPKHLITATGQRVTLRCSPRSGDLSVYWYQQSLDQGLQFLIQYYNGEERAKGNILERFSAQQFPDLHSELNLSSLELGDSALYFCASSVGAQGGEQYFGPGTRLTVT.